This TCR beta chain came from a study of yellow fever vaccine responses in identical twins. Notes on the study in general: Twins' vaccine T cell response reportedly gave the appearance of partial convergence and partial personalization.

Trimming took off 5 bases at V and 2 bases at J, with 8 bases between the two ends. Germline V gene data show CDR1 as MNHNS and CDR2 as SASEGT. The CDR3 spans 13 residues. Remarks on this clonotype: Its target is unknown.

TCRdb reprocessed the RT-PCR reads with MiXCR, giving one entry per CDR3 protein. The sample includes around 5,800 distinct CDR3 sequences, 60% to 70% of them seen just once. The V call is TRBV6-1, the J call TRBJ2-3, with no clear D. The receptor was isolated from a woman aged 18-29 years who received the yellow fever vaccine. This specimen was T cells from blood (PBMCs), unsorted or a sorted subset (not recorded which), taken before or after yellow fever vaccination (not recorded which). The CDR3, as DNA: TGTGCCAGCAGTCCCTCCCCCACAGATACGCAGTATTTT. Translated, it gives CASSPSPTDTQYF.